This entry describes one TCR beta chain. The sample is drawn from a study of blood T cell repertoires in COVID-19. As for the study in general: COVID-19 samples collected from the United States, Italy and Spain covered acute and convalescent phases. From T cells, B-cell-depleted T cells, or PBMCs came the material, which was cDNA or gDNA.

Germline V lookup: CDR1 MDHEN, CDR2 SYDVKM. J gave up 4 bases and V 7 bases, and 11 bases lay outside the gene matches. The CDR3 length is 15 residues. As handled by the study authors: Amplification with reference gene primers provided the estimates of nucleated cell counts. Generated by immunoSEQ multiplex PCR, the TCRdb table keeps only in-frame clones and is missing some. D and trimming were read from the DNA, whereas the V and J calls and clone size are those reported in that table. The sample yields about 200,000 clones, under 90% seen once. This receptor was identified in a man aged 55 to 70 who had recovered from COVID-19. The sequenced sample consisted of peripheral blood. This chain connects TRBV28 to TRBJ2-7; 9 bases are shared with TRBD2. CDR3 protein: CASNQLLAGRYEQYF. In DNA, the CDR3 is TGTGCCAGCAATCAACTCCTAGCGGGAAGGTACGAGCAGTACTTC. Supplemented by reference TRBV28 and TRBJ2-7, the full variable domain reads DVKVTQSSRYLVKRTGEKVFLECVQDMDHENMFWYRQDPGLGLRLIYFSYDVKMKEKGDIPEGYSVSREKKERFSLILESASTNQTSMYLCASNQLLAGRYEQYFGPGTRLTVT.